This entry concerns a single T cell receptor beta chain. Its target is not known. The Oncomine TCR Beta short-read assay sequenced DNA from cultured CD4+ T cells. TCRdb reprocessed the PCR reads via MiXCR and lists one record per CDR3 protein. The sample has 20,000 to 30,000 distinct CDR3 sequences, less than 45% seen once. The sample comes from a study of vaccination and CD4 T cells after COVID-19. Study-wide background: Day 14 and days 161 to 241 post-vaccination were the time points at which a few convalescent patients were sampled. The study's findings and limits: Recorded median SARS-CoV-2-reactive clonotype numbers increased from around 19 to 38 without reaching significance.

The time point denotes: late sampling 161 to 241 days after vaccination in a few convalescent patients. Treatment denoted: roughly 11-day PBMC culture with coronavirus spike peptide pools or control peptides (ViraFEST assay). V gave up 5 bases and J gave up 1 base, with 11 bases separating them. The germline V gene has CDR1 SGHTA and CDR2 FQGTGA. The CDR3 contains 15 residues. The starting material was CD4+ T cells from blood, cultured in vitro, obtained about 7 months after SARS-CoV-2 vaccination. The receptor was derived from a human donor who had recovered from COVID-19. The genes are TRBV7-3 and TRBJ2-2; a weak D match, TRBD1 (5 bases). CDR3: CASSAYGQNTGELFF. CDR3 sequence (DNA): TGTGCCAGCAGCGCCTATGGACAGAACACCGGGGAGCTGTTTTTT.